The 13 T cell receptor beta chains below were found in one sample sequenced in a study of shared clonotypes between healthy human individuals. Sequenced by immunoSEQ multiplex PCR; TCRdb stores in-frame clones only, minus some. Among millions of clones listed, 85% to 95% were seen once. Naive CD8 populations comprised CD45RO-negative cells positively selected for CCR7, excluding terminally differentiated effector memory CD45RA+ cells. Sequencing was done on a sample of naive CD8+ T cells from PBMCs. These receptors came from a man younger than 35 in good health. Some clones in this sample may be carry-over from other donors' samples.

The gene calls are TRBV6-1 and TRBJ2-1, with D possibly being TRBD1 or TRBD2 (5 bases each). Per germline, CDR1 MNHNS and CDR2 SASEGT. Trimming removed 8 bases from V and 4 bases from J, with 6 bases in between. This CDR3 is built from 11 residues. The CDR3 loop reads CASGTYNEQFF. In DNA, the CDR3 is TGTGCCAGCGGGACGTACAATGAGCAGTTCTTC.

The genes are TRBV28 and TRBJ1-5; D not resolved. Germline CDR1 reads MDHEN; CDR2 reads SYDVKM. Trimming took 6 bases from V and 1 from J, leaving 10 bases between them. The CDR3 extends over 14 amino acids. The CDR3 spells CASSPKRSNQPQHF. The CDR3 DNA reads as TGTGCCAGCAGCCCAAAGAGAAGCAATCAGCCCCAGCATTTT.

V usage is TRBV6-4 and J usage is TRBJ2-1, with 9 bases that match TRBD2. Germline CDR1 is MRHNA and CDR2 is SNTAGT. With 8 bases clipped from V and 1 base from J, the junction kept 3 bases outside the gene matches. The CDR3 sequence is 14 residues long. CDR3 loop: CASGAGGSYNEQFF. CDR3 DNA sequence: TGTGCCAGCGGCGCGGGAGGGTCCTACAATGAGCAGTTCTTC.

The CDR3 protein is CASSLGPVWGTQYF. In nucleotides, the CDR3 is TGTGCCAGCAGTTTGGGACCGGTATGGGGGACCCAGTACTTC. J is TRBJ2-5 and V is TRBV27, with D perhaps given as TRBD1 or TRBD2 (5 bases each). Germline-derived CDR1 and CDR2 are MNHEY and SMNVEV (reference sequence). The CDR3 contains 14 residues. Trimming cost V 3 bases and J 7 bases, with 15 bases left between them.

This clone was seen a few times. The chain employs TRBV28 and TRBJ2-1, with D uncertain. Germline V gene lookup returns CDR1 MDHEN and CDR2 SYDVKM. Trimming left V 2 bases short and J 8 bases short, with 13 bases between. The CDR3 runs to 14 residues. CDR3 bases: TGTGCCAGCAGTTTAGTTAGGGTTGAGGATGAGCAGTTCTTC. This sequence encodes CASSLVRVEDEQFF. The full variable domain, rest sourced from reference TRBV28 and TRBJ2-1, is DVKVTQSSRYLVKRTGEKVFLECVQDMDHENMFWYRQDPGLGLRLIYFSYDVKMKEKGDIPEGYSVSREKKERFSLILESASTNQTSMYLCASSLVRVEDEQFFGPGTRLTVL.

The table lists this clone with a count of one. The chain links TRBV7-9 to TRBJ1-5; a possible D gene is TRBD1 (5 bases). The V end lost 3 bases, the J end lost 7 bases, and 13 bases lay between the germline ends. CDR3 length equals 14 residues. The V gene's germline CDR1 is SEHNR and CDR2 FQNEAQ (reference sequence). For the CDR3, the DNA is TGTGCCAGCAGCTTTGGGCAGGGTAGCCAGCCCCAGCATTTT. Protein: CASSFGQGSQPQHF.

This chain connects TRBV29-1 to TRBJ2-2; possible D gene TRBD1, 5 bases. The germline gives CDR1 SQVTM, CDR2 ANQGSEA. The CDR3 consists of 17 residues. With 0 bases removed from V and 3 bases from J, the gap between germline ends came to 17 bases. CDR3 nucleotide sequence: TGCAGCGTTGAAGATGAAATCCAGGGATTGGACACCGGGGAGCTGTTTTTT. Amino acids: CSVEDEIQGLDTGELFF.

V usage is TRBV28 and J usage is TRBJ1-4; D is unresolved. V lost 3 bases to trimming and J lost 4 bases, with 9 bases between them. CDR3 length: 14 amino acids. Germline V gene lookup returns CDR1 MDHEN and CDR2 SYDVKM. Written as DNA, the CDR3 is TGTGCCAGCAGTTTTATAGGTTATAATGAAAAACTGTTTTTT. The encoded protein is CASSFIGYNEKLFF.

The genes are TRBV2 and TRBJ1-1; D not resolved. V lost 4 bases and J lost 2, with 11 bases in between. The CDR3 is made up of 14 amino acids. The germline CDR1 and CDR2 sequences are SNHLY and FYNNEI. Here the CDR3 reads CASSGEVGNTEAFF. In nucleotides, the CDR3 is TGTGCCAGCAGTGGAGAGGTTGGAAACACTGAAGCTTTCTTT.

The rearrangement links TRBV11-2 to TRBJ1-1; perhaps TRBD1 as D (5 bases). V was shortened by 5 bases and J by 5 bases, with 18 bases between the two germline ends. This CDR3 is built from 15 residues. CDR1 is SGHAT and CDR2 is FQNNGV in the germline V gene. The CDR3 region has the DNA TGTGCCAGCAGCCCCCGTCGGGGGGAAGGTACTGAAGCTTTCTTT. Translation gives CASSPRRGEGTEAFF.

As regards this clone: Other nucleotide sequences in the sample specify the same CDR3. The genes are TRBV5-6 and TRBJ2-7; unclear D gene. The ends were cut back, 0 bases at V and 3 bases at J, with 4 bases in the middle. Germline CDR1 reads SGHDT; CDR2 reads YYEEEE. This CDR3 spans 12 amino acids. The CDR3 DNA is TGTGCCAGCAGCTTGGAGGACTACGAGCAGTACTTC. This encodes CASSLEDYEQYF.

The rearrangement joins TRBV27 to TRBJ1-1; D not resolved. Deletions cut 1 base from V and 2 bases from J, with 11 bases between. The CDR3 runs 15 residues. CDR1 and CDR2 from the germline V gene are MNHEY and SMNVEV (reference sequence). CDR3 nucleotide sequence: TGTGCCAGCAGTTTATATGGGCAGCAAAACACTGAAGCTTTCTTT. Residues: CASSLYGQQNTEAFF.

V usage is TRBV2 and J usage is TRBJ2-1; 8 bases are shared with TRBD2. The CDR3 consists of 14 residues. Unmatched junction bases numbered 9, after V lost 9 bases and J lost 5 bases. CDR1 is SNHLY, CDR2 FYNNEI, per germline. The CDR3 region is CARRGGTLDNEQFF. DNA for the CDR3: TGTGCCAGACGCGGGGGGACTTTAGACAATGAGCAGTTCTTC.